Below are 3 T cell receptor beta chains sequenced from a single sample in a study of cytomegalovirus exposure and HLA in healthy donors (dated by TCRdb to 2016 to 2017). The library was built by means of the immunoSEQ multiplex PCR assay. The multiplex PCR relied on a mix of 60 forward primers for TCR Vbeta segments and 13 reverse primers for TCR Jbeta segments. Drawn from immuneACCESS, this table holds only the in-frame rearrangements with V and J called that TCRdb kept. Clones are partly lost; checked studies trace under half to an unresolved V gene and leave the rest unexplained. For this sample there are roughly 100,000 clones; approximately 80% appear just once. Of the sample, approximately 4.4% falls within the top ten clones. The sequenced sample was PBMCs. The receptor source for this set is a woman aged 40 to 49 in good health and CMV-seronegative.

The chain uses TRBV23-1 and TRBJ2-3; 8 bases are a match to TRBD2. TRBV23-1 is assigned to the ORF class and has an uncertain function. This CDR3 comprises 15 residues. Trimming took 2 bases from V and 4 from J; bases not matched to a gene: 5. The CDR3: CASSQLLAAPDTQYF. The CDR3 DNA reads TGCGCCAGCAGTCAACTACTAGCGGCACCAGATACGCAGTATTTT.

This chain links TRBV4-3 with TRBJ1-4; 8 bases fit TRBD1. CDR3 length equals 19 residues. Trimming cost V 0 bases and J 4 bases; bases outside gene matches: 13. CDR1 and CDR2 from the germline V gene are LGHNA and YSLEER. In DNA form, the CDR3 reads TGCGCCAGCAGCCAAGAAGCCGGGACAGGCTCCATTTTTAATGAAAAACTGTTTTTT. Translating it yields CASSQEAGTGSIFNEKLFF.

CDR3 residues: CASSNFRDSTTEQYF. The CDR3 region has the DNA TGTGCCAGCAGCAACTTTCGGGACTCCACTACAGAGCAGTACTTC. The rearrangement joins TRBV7-9 to TRBJ2-7; D is perhaps TRBD2 (6 bases). This CDR3 contains 15 residues. Trimming pared 5 bases from V and 7 bases from J, leaving 21 bases between. Germline lookup yields CDR1 SEHNR and CDR2 FQNEAQ (reference sequence). The full variable domain, completed using reference TRBV7-9 and TRBJ2-7, is DTGVSQNPRHKITKRGQNVTFRCDPISEHNRLYWYRQTLGQGPEFLTYFQNEAQLEKSRLLSDRFSAERPKGSFSTLEIQRTEQGDSAMYLCASSNFRDSTTEQYFGPGTRLTVT.